These 29 T cell receptor beta chains came from one sample sequenced in a study of blood T cell repertoires in COVID-19. Sequencing used immunoSEQ multiplex PCR; TCRdb keeps in-frame clones, though not all of them. The sample shows 150,000 to 200,000 clones, around nine tenths of them seen only once. Sample: peripheral blood. The receptors shown here come from an older man with acute or convalescent COVID-19.

CDR3 nucleotide sequence: TGTGCCAGCAGCCAAGACTCGGCCAGAAGCGGGTCCGAAGCTTTCTTT. This encodes CASSQDSARSGSEAFF. The V and J genes are TRBV14 and TRBJ1-1; D gene ambiguous. The ends were cut back, 0 bases at V and 8 bases at J, with 19 bases in the middle. The CDR3 totals 16 residues. The germline gives CDR1 SGHDN, CDR2 FVKESK.

The chain couples TRBV16 to TRBJ2-7; D gene ambiguous. The V end was cut by 0 bases, the J end by 8 bases, with 8 bases between. The CDR3 length is 12 residues. The germline V gene encodes CDR1 KGHSY and CDR2 FQNENV. CDR3 protein: CASSQSDSKQYF. In nucleotides, the CDR3 is TGTGCCAGCAGCCAATCCGACTCCAAGCAGTACTTC.

The chain employs TRBV4-1 and TRBJ2-1; D unclear. Per germline, CDR1 MGHRA and CDR2 YSYEKL. The CDR3 has 15 residues. V gave up 1 base and J gave up 6 bases, with 13 bases separating them. The CDR3 DNA reads as TGCGCCAGCAGCCAAGGGCCCCGAGGTCGCAATGAGCAGTTCTTC. Amino acids: CASSQGPRGRNEQFF.

The chain employs TRBV7-2 and TRBJ2-1, with 11 nucleotides matching TRBD2. V lost 0 bases and J lost 8; bases outside the gene matches: 3. Germline V lookup: CDR1 SGHTA, CDR2 FQGNSA. The CDR3 extends over 15 amino acids. The CDR3 nucleotides are TGTGCCAGCAGCTTAGCTAGCGGGAGGGGGCATGAGCAGTTCTTC. Translation gives CASSLASGRGHEQFF.

The chain has TRBV7-8 and TRBJ1-4; TRBD1 is a possible D gene (6 bases). CDR1 is SGHVS and CDR2 is FQNEAQ in the germline V gene. The V and J ends lost 5 bases and 7 bases respectively, with 17 bases between them. The CDR3 runs to 15 residues. CDR3 DNA sequence: TGTGCCAGCAGCGCCTGGGACATAGGGGGTGAAAAACTGTTTTTT. The encoded protein is CASSAWDIGGEKLFF.

The rearrangement joins TRBV7-2 to TRBJ2-7, with TRBD2 matching 9 bases. Per the germline V gene, CDR1 is SGHTA and CDR2 is FQGNSA. The CDR3 covers 15 residues. The trim removed 0 bases at V and 6 bases at J, leaving 6 bases unmatched. The CDR3 protein is CASSLALAGPREQYF. Written as DNA, the CDR3 is TGTGCCAGCAGCTTAGCCCTAGCGGGGCCTCGCGAGCAGTACTTC.

V gene TRBV7-6 combines with J gene TRBJ1-1, with 8 positions matching TRBD1. The CDR3 spans 13 residues. CDR1 and CDR2 (germline): SGHVS, FNYEAQ. V shed 4 bases, J shed 6 bases, and the junction held 4 bases outside the gene matches. The CDR3 is CASSSTQGAEAFF. CDR3 bases: TGTGCCAGCAGCTCCACACAGGGGGCTGAAGCTTTCTTT.

V gene TRBV29-1 combines with J gene TRBJ1-2, with D maybe TRBD1 (5 bases). The germline V and J ends were trimmed by 0 bases and 8 bases, with 13 bases remaining between them. Germline CDR1 SQVTM, CDR2 ANQGSEA. The CDR3 is 13 amino acids. The CDR3 nucleotides read TGCAGCGTTGAAGATATCAGGGTAGAAGGCTACACCTTC. Protein sequence: CSVEDIRVEGYTF.

This chain links TRBV24-1 with TRBJ2-7; 7 nucleotides line up with TRBD1. The V segment lost 12 bases and the J segment 2 bases; nucleotides outside the gene matches: 3. The CDR3 is 11 amino acids. Germline CDR1 KGHDR, CDR2 SFDVKD. The CDR3 coding sequence is TGTGCCGCGGACAGGACCTACGAGCAGTACTTC. Translating gives CAADRTYEQYF.

This clone was seen once. The CDR3 reads CASSMQGNTEAFF. The CDR3 DNA sequence: TGCGCCAGCAGCATGCAGGGTAACACTGAAGCTTTCTTT. V gene TRBV5-1 combines with J gene TRBJ1-1; possible D gene TRBD1, 5 bases. CDR1 and CDR2 (germline): SGHRS, YFSETQ. With 4 bases removed from V and 2 bases from J, the gap between germline ends came to 9 bases. The CDR3 sequence is 13 residues long.

This sequence joins TRBV2 and TRBJ1-1, with D tentatively TRBD1 (5 bases). There are 11 residues in the CDR3. The V gene's germline CDR1 is SNHLY and CDR2 FYNNEI. V was pared by 7 bases and J by 7 bases, with 10 bases between. DNA of the CDR3: TGTGCCAGCAATTGGGGCTATGAAGCTTTCTTT. Translation gives CASNWGYEAFF.

A remark on this clone: The sample has other DNA sequences that encode this CDR3 too. This chain joins TRBV24-1 and TRBJ2-1; D possibly corresponds to TRBD2 (6 bases). This CDR3 is 14 amino acids long. Germline V gene sequence: CDR1 KGHDR, CDR2 SFDVKD. Trimming took off 5 bases at V and 2 bases at J, with 9 bases between the two ends. CDR3 loop: CATSVRGPYNEQFF. The CDR3 DNA follows: TGTGCCACCAGTGTGCGGGGCCCCTACAATGAGCAGTTCTTC.

The chain recombines TRBV18 with TRBJ1-4; D remains unclear. The CDR3 consists of 13 residues. Germline V gene lookup returns CDR1 KGHSH and CDR2 LQKENI. Trimming took 4 bases from V and 4 from J, leaving 7 bases between them. CDR3 nucleotide sequence: TGTGCCAGCTCACAAACTCTTAATGAAAAACTGTTTTTT. It encodes CASSQTLNEKLFF.

This clone was observed a single time. The chain carries TRBV19 and TRBJ1-5; 7 bases are shared with TRBD1. CDR1 is LNHDA and CDR2 is SQIVND in the germline V gene (reference sequence). The V and J ends lost 6 bases and 2 bases, in that order; junction bases with no gene match: 4. This CDR3 is built from 14 residues. The CDR3 coding sequence is TGTGCCAGTAGCCACAGGGGAGGCAATCAGCCCCAGCATTTT. Its protein product is CASSHRGGNQPQHF.

The V and J genes are TRBV24-1 and TRBJ2-4; D remains unclear. The germline V and J ends were trimmed by 3 bases and 5 bases, with 7 bases remaining between them. Germline assignment: CDR1 KGHDR and CDR2 SFDVKD. There are 13 residues in the CDR3. The CDR3 loop is CATSDGTENIQYF. CDR3 bases: TGTGCCACCAGTGATGGAACAGAAAACATTCAGTACTTC.

This chain uses TRBV9 with TRBJ2-3, with D maybe TRBD1 (5 bases). The V end was cut by 3 bases, the J end by 0 bases, with 17 bases between. CDR3 size: 17 residues. Germline V CDR1 and CDR2: SGDLS, YYNGEE. The CDR3, as DNA: TGTGCCAGCAGCGAAGGGGTGTCGGCAGATAGCACAGATACGCAGTATTTT. This sequence encodes CASSEGVSADSTDTQYF.

The sample holds one count of this clone. J is TRBJ1-5 and V is TRBV18; TRBD1 matches at 8 bases. Germline V gives CDR1 KGHSH, CDR2 LQKENI. This CDR3 comprises 14 residues. The ends lost 4 bases at V and 4 bases at J; junction bases unmatched: 3. CDR3 DNA: TGTGCCAGCTCACTCACAGGGGGAAATCAGCCCCAGCATTTT. Translating gives CASSLTGGNQPQHF.

V usage is TRBV5-1 and J usage is TRBJ1-2, with D possibly matching TRBD1 (6 bases). Looked up from germline, CDR1 is SGHRS and CDR2 is YFSETQ. This CDR3 spans 14 amino acids. V lost 4 bases to trimming and J lost 8 bases, with 18 bases between them. The CDR3 spells CASSLPGARGGYTF. The CDR3 nucleotides read TGCGCCAGCAGCCTGCCCGGGGCAAGGGGGGGCTACACCTTC.

V gene TRBV9 combines with J gene TRBJ2-7; D perhaps matches TRBD1 (6 bases). The V end lost 4 bases, the J end lost 4 bases, and 18 bases lay between the germline ends. This CDR3 spans 15 amino acids. CDR1 is SGDLS, CDR2 YYNGEE, per germline. CDR3 amino acids: CASSRRDTTYYEQYF. Written as DNA, the CDR3 is TGTGCCAGCAGCCGACGGGACACGACTTATTACGAGCAGTACTTC.

J is TRBJ2-7 and V is TRBV28, with TRBD2 matching 7 bases. The trim removed 5 bases at V and 8 bases at J, leaving 6 bases unmatched. The CDR3 covers 12 residues. CDR1 MDHEN and CDR2 SYDVKM come from the germline V gene. CDR3 DNA: TGTGCCAGCAGTCCCGGGCGGGGGAAGCAGTACTTC. Translated, it gives CASSPGRGKQYF.

The V call is TRBV5-4, the J call TRBJ1-1, with D perhaps TRBD1 (6 bases). The germline V and J ends were trimmed by 4 bases and 7 bases, with 11 bases remaining between them. The CDR3 has 12 amino acids. The germline V gene has CDR1 SGHNT and CDR2 YYREEE (reference sequence). The CDR3: CASSPTGLEAFF. DNA for the CDR3: TGTGCCAGCAGCCCGACAGGTCTTGAAGCTTTCTTT.

This chain uses TRBV25-1 with TRBJ2-7; TRBD1 agrees at 8 bases. The germline gives CDR1 MGHDK, CDR2 SYGVNS. The CDR3 consists of 15 residues. The V segment lost 3 bases and the J segment 3 bases; nucleotides outside the gene matches: 7. The CDR3 sequence: CASSDSFGQGYEQYF. CDR3 sequence (DNA): TGTGCCAGCAGTGACTCTTTCGGACAGGGCTACGAGCAGTACTTC.

The chain uses TRBV6-2 or TRBV6-3 and TRBJ2-3, with a weak D call TRBD1 (6 bases). The CDR3 consists of 13 residues. From germline, CDR1 is MNHEY and CDR2 SVGEGT. Trimming shortened V by 6 bases and J by 6 bases, and 13 bases separated the two germline ends. Here the CDR3 reads CASSRTRGDTQYF. In nucleotides, the CDR3 is TGTGCCAGCAGCCGCACCAGGGGTGATACGCAGTATTTT.

This chain links TRBV6-5 with TRBJ1-2; D unclear. This CDR3 has 15 amino acids. Germline V gives CDR1 MNHEY, CDR2 SVGAGI. The V and J ends lost 8 bases and 1 base respectively, with 17 bases between them. CDR3 in amino acids: CASAPSDYFNYGYTF. CDR3 nucleotide sequence: TGTGCCAGCGCCCCATCGGACTACTTTAACTATGGCTACACCTTC.

The chain recombines TRBV2 with TRBJ2-1; D remains ambiguous. V lost 6 bases and J lost 6, with 9 bases in between. CDR3 length: 12 residues. CDR1 is SNHLY, CDR2 FYNNEI, per germline. The CDR3 DNA follows: TGTGCCAGCAGAGACCGAGGCAATGAGCAGTTCTTC. Its protein product is CASRDRGNEQFF.

This sequence joins TRBV3-1 (or the pseudogene TRBV3-2) and TRBJ1-6; 9 bases match TRBD1. The CDR3 length is 16 residues. The germline V gene encodes CDR1 LGHDT and CDR2 YNNKEL (reference sequence). Unmatched junction bases numbered 7, after V lost 3 bases and J lost 7 bases. The CDR3 nucleotides read TGTGCCAGCAGCCAGAACAGGGGGCCAAGAAATTCACCCCTCCACTTT. It is translated as CASSQNRGPRNSPLHF.

V usage is TRBV4-2 and J usage is TRBJ2-1; TRBD2 aligns across 11 bases. This CDR3 spans 16 amino acids. Trimming at V came to 0 bases and at J to 4 bases, leaving 2 bases not matched to a gene. Germline assignment: CDR1 LGHNA and CDR2 YNFKEQ. The CDR3 DNA is TGTGCCAGCAGCCAAGAGGGACTAGCGGAGTACAATGAGCAGTTCTTC. The encoded protein is CASSQEGLAEYNEQFF.

V usage is TRBV4-3 and J usage is TRBJ2-1; tentatively, D is TRBD2 (7 bases). CDR1 is LGHNA and CDR2 is YSLEER in the germline V gene. There are 17 residues in the CDR3. V gave up 4 bases and J gave up 4 bases, with 20 bases separating them. This CDR3 is CASSRLTGRGVYNEQFF. The CDR3 DNA follows: TGCGCCAGCAGCCGCCTTACAGGGAGGGGAGTTTACAATGAGCAGTTCTTC.

V gene TRBV30 combines with J gene TRBJ1-5, with D unresolved. V lost 0 bases to trimming and J lost 3 bases, with 12 bases between them. This CDR3 comprises 15 residues. From germline, CDR1 is GTSNPN and CDR2 SVGIG (reference sequence). CDR3 DNA: TGTGCCTGGAGTGTAGACAAATTCAACAATCAGCCCCAGCATTTT. Encoded protein: CAWSVDKFNNQPQHF. The whole variable domain, filled in from reference TRBV30 and TRBJ1-5, reads SQTIHQWPATLVQPVGSPLSLECTVEGTSNPNLYWYRQAAGRGLQLLFYSVGIGQISSEVPQNLSASRPQDRQFILSSKKLLLSDSGFYLCAWSVDKFNNQPQHFGDGTRLSIL.